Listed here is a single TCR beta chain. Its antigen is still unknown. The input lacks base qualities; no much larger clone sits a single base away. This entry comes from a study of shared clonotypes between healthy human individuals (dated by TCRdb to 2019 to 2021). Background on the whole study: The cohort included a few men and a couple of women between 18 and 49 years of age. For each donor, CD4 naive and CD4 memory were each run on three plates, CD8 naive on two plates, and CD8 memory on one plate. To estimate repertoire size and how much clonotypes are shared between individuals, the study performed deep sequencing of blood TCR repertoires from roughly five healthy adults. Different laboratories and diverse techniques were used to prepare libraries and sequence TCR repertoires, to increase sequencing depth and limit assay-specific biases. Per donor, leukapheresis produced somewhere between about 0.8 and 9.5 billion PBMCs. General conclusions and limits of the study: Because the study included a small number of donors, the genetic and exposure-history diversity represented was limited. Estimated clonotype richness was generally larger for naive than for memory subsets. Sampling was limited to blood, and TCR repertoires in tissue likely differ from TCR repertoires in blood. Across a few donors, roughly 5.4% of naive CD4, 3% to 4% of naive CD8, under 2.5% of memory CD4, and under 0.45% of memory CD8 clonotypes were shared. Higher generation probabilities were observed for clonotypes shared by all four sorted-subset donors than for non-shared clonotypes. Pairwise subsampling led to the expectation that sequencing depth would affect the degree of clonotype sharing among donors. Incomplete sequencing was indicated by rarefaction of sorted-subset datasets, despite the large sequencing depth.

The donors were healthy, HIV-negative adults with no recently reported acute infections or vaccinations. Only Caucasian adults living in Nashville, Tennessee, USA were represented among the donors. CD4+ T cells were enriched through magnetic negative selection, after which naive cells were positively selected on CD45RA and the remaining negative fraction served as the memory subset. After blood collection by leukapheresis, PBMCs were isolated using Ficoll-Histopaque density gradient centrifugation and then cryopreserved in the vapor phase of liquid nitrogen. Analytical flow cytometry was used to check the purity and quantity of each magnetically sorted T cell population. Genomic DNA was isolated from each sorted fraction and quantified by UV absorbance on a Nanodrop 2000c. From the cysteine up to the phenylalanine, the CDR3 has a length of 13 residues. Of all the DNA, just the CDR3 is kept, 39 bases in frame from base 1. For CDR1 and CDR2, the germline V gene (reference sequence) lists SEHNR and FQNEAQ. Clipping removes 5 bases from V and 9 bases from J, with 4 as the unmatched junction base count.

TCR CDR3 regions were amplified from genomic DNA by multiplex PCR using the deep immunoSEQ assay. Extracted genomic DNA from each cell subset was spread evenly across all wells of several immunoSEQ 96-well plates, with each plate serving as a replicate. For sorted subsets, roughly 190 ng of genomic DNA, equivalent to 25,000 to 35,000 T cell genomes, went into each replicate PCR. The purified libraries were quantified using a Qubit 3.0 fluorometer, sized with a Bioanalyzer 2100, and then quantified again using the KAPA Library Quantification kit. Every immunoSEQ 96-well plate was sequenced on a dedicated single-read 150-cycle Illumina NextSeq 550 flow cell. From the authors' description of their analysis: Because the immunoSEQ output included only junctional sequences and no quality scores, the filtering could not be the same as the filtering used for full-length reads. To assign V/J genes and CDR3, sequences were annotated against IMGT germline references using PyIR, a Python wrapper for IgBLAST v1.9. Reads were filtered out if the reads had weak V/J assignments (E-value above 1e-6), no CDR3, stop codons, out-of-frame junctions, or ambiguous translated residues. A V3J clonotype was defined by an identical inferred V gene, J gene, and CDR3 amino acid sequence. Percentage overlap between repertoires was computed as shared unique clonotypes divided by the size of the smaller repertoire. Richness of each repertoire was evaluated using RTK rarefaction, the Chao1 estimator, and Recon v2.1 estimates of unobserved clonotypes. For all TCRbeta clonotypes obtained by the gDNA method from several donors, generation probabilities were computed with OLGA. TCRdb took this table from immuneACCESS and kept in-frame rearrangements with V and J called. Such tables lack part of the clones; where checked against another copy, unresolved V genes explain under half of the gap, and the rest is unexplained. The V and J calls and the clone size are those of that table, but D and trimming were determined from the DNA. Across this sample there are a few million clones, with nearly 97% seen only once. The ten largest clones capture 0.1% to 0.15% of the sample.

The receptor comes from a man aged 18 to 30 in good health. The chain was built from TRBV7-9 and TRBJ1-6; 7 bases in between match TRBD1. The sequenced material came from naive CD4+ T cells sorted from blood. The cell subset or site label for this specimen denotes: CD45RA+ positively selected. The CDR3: CASSRQGISPLHF. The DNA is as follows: TGTGCCAGCAGCCGACAGGGAATTTCACCCCTCCACTTT.